This TCR beta chain was retrieved from a study of cytomegalovirus exposure and HLA in healthy donors. With respect to this clone: Its antigen is unknown.

13 Jbeta primers and 60 Vbeta primers were used for the PCR. Sequencing was performed with immunoSEQ multiplex PCR; in TCRdb, only in-frame clones are kept and a portion is missing. Of approximately 140,000 clones in the sample, about four fifths were seen once. The donors (healthy individuals) were bone marrow donors. The CDR3 runs 19 residues. The V gene end was trimmed by 5 bases and the J gene end by 3 bases; junction bases not matched to a gene: 19. In germline, CDR1 is SGHRS, CDR2 YFSETQ. Study results and limitations: Based on reports, TCR beta sequences accurately predicted HLA-A and HLA-B alleles for most subjects. Some highly shared sequence variants likely arose as a pipeline artifact. For cytomegalovirus status, the classifier reportedly gave diagnoses with high specificity and sensitivity.

The sequence was collected from a man aged 50 to 59 in good health and CMV-seropositive. Sample: PBMCs. The V call is TRBV5-1, the J call TRBJ2-5; 10 bases match TRBD1. The DNA of the CDR3 is TGCGCCAGCAGGGGGGGACAGGGGCGTTTGCTAGCGGAGAAAGAGACCCAGTACTTC. Protein sequence: CASRGGQGRLLAEKETQYF.